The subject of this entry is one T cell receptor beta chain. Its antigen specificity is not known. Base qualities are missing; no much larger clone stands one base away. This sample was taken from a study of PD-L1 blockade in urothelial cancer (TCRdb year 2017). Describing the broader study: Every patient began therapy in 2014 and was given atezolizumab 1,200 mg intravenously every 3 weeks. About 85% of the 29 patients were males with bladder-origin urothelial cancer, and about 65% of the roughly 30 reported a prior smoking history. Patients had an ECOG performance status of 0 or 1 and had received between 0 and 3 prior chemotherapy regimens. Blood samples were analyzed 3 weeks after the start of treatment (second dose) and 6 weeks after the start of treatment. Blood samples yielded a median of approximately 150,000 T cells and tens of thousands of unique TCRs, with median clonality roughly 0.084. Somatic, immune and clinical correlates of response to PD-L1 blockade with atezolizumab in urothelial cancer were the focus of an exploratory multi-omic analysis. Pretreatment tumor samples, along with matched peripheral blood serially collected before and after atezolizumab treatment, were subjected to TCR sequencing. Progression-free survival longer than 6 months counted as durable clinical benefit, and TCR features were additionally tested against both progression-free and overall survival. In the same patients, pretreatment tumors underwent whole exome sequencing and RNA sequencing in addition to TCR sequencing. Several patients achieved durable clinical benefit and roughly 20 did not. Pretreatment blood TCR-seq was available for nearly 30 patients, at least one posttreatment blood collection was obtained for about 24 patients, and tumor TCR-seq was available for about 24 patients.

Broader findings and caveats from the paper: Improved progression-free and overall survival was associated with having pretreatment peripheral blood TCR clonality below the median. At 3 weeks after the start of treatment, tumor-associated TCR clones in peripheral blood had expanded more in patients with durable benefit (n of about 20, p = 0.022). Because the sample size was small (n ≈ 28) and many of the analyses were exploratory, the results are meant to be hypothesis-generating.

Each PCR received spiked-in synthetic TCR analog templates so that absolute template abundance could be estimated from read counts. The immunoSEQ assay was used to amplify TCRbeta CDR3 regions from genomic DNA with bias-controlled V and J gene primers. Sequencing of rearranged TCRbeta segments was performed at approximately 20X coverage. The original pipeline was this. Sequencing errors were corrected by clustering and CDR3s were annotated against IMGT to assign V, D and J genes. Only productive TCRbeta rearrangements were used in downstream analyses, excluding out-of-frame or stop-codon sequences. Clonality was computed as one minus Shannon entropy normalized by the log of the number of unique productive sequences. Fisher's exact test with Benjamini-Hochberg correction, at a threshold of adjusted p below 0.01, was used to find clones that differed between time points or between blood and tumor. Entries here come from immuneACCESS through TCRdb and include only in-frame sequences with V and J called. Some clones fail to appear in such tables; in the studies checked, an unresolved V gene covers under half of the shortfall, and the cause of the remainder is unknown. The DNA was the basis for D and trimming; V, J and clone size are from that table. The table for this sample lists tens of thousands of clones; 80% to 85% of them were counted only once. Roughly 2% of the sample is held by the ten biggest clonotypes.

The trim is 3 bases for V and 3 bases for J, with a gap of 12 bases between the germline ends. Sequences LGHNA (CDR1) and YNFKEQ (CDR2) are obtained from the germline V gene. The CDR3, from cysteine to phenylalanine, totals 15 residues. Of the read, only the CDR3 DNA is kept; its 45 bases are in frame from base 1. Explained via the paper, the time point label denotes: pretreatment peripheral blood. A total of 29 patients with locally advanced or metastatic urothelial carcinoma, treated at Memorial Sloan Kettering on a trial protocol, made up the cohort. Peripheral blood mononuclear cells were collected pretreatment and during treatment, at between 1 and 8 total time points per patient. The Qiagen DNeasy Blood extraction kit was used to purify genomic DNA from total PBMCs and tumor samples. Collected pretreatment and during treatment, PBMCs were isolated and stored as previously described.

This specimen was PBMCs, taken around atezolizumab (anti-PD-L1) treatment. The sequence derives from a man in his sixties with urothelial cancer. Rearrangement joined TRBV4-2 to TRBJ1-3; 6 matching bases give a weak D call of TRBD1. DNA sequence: TGTGCCAGCAGCCAGGGGCACAGGGTTGGAAACACCATATATTTT. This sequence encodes CASSQGHRVGNTIYF.